What follows are 24 T cell receptor beta chains derived from one specimen sequenced in a study of human T cells and chemical hapten exposure. Time point given: pre-sensitization, week 0. The treatment denotes: therapeutic diphenylcyclopropenone sensitization with weekly scalp DPC. TCRdb used MiXCR to reprocess the RACE reads, holding one entry per CDR3 protein. The sample shows some 300,000 distinct CDR3 sequences, over 5% of them seen only once. The specimen comprised whole blood, sampled in connection with sensitization to the hapten diphenylcyclopropenone (DPC). These receptors came from a woman under 30 with alopecia areata. Some clones in this sample may be carry-over from other donors' samples.

This clonotype occurred a few times. The chain carries TRBV6-2 or TRBV6-3 and TRBJ1-5; unclear D gene. Germline V gene lookup returns CDR1 MNHEY and CDR2 SVGEGT. V lost 2 bases to trimming and J lost 5 bases, with 7 bases between them. The CDR3 is made up of 13 amino acids. The CDR3 here is CASSYKPHQPQHF. Written as DNA, the CDR3 is TGTGCCAGCAGTTACAAACCCCATCAGCCCCAGCATTTT.

There are many counts of this clonotype. This sequence joins TRBV4-2 and TRBJ2-7, with a tentative D call TRBD2 (7 bases). V gave up 4 bases and J gave up 5 bases, with 15 bases separating them. Germline lookup yields CDR1 LGHNA and CDR2 YNFKEQ. The CDR3 contains 14 residues. CDR3 loop: CASSPGRGRNEQYF. The CDR3, as DNA: TGTGCCAGCAGCCCCGGGCGGGGGCGCAACGAGCAGTACTTC.

Only a few counts were recorded for this clonotype. This chain connects TRBV6-5 to TRBJ2-5, with D possibly being TRBD1 or TRBD2 (5 bases each). Germline V gene lookup returns CDR1 MNHEY and CDR2 SVGAGI. The CDR3 is 15 amino acids. The V gene lost 2 bases and the J gene lost 1 base, with 11 bases spanning the gap. Here the CDR3 reads CASSYKTGPQETQYF. For the CDR3, the DNA is TGTGCCAGCAGTTACAAGACGGGGCCCCAAGAGACCCAGTACTTC.

This clonotype came up a few times. This chain connects TRBV27 to TRBJ1-1; D call uncertain. The CDR3 covers 14 residues. The germline V gene has CDR1 MNHEY and CDR2 SMNVEV (reference sequence). V was cut by 7 bases and J by 8 bases, with 20 bases left in between. CDR3 protein: CASTSPHTTTEAFF. Written as DNA, the CDR3 is TGTGCCAGCACCTCTCCGCACACCACAACCGAAGCTTTCTTT.

This CDR3 is CASSQKDNQPQHF. The CDR3 nucleotides read TGCGCCAGCAGCCAAAAGGACAATCAGCCCCAGCATTTT. The genes are TRBV4-3 and TRBJ1-5; no firm D call. Trimming shortened V by 2 bases and J by 3 bases, and 5 bases separated the two germline ends. CDR1 LGHNA and CDR2 YSLEER come from the germline V gene. The CDR3 runs 13 residues.

This clonotype was recorded a few times. The gene calls are TRBV14 and TRBJ2-2; D not certain. There are 13 residues in the CDR3. Germline V gene sequence: CDR1 SGHDN, CDR2 FVKESK. Trimming left V 4 bases short and J 8 bases short, with 11 bases between. In DNA, the CDR3 is TGTGCCAGCAGCCGGACCCAGCTAGGGGAGCTGTTTTTT. Translating it yields CASSRTQLGELFF.

This clonotype has ten or more counts. V gene TRBV6-6 combines with J gene TRBJ2-3; TRBD2 aligns across 15 bases. With V trimmed by 6 bases and J by 4 bases, 11 bases remained unmatched. The CDR3 consists of 18 residues. Germline loops: CDR1 MNHNY, CDR2 SVGAGI (reference sequence). DNA of the CDR3: TGTGCCAGCAGCCCCGGACTAGCGGGGGGGCCCGGGGCAGATACGCAGTATTTT. Encoded protein: CASSPGLAGGPGADTQYF.

The V gene is TRBV20-1, the J gene TRBJ1-5; unclear D gene. This CDR3 region has 16 residues. Germline CDR1 is DFQATT and CDR2 is SNEGSKA (reference sequence). The DNA of the CDR3 is TGCAGAGCCAATATCGCCCGACTCAATAGCAATCAGCCCCAGCATTTT. As protein: CRANIARLNSNQPQHF.

This clonotype was recorded a few times. The rearrangement uses TRBV5-4 and TRBJ2-7; tentative D call: TRBD1 (6 bases). This CDR3 contains 14 residues. V lost 4 bases to trimming and J lost 3 bases, with 14 bases between them. Germline values: CDR1 SGHNT, CDR2 YYREEE (reference sequence). CDR3 in DNA: TGTGCCAGCAGCCCCCCGGGACATCACTACGAGCAGTACTTC. Translation gives CASSPPGHHYEQYF.

This clonotype was picked up many times. The chain links TRBV6-5 to TRBJ2-3, with TRBD2 identical over 9 bases. There are 15 residues in the CDR3. Trimming removed 6 bases from V and 3 bases from J; junction bases left unmatched: 7. Germline CDR1 reads MNHEY; CDR2 reads SVGAGI. In DNA form, the CDR3 reads TGTGCCAGCAGCCGCGGGGGGGAGTCGACAGATACGCAGTATTTT. The encoded protein is CASSRGGESTDTQYF.

This clonotype was counted at least ten times. This chain joins TRBV7-9 and TRBJ1-4; D unclear. Trimming pared 2 bases from V and 5 bases from J, leaving 0 bases between. The CDR3 extends over 11 amino acids. Germline V lookup: CDR1 SEHNR, CDR2 FQNEAQ (reference sequence). The CDR3 coding sequence is TGTGCCAGCAGCTTAAATGAAAAACTGTTTTTT. It translates to CASSLNEKLFF.

The table lists this clonotype with many counts. CDR3 sequence (DNA): TGTGCCAGCAGTTTTGGATATTCCTACGAGCAGTACTTC. It codes for CASSFGYSYEQYF. The genes are TRBV6-5 and TRBJ2-7; D is undetermined. Germline CDR1 MNHEY, CDR2 SVGAGI. There are 13 residues in the CDR3. Trimming pared 4 bases from V and 1 base from J, leaving 8 bases between.

This clonotype was picked up many times. This sequence joins TRBV5-6 and TRBJ1-4; 7 positions match TRBD1. The V gene end was trimmed by 4 bases and the J gene end by 8 bases; junction bases not matched to a gene: 11. Germline assignment: CDR1 SGHDT and CDR2 YYEEEE. CDR3 length equals 15 residues. The chain's CDR3 is CASSPTTGLVEKLFF. The CDR3 nucleotides are TGTGCCAGCAGCCCAACGACAGGGCTGGTGGAAAAACTGTTTTTT.

This clonotype was found many times. The chain recombines TRBV6-2 or TRBV6-3 with TRBJ1-5; 10 bases align to TRBD1. V was pared by 8 bases and J by 4 bases, with 8 bases of the junction left unmatched. This CDR3 contains 15 residues. In germline, CDR1 is MNHEY, CDR2 SVGEGT. The CDR3 region has the DNA TGTGCCAGCCAGACAGGGGGCCTCTCTAATCAGCCCCAGCATTTT. It is translated as CASQTGGLSNQPQHF.

This clonotype has more than one count but fewer than ten. The chain is built from TRBV5-1 and TRBJ2-1, with 8 bases matching TRBD1. The CDR3 has 15 residues. The germline gives CDR1 SGHRS, CDR2 YFSETQ. V lost 2 bases and J lost 5; bases outside the gene matches: 6. In DNA form, the CDR3 reads TGCGCCAGCAGCTTCAGGGGGCAACCCAACAATGAGCAGTTCTTC. Its translation: CASSFRGQPNNEQFF.

There are a few counts of this clonotype. The chain combines TRBV29-1 with TRBJ1-1; unclear D gene. Trimming took off 3 bases at V and 0 bases at J, with 11 bases between the two ends. Germline CDR1 reads SQVTM; CDR2 reads ANQGSEA. The CDR3 is made up of 14 amino acids. The CDR3 protein is CSVDAGAMNTEAFF. CDR3 DNA sequence: TGCAGCGTTGATGCAGGAGCGATGAACACTGAAGCTTTCTTT.

This clonotype was detected ten times or more. V is TRBV12-3 or TRBV12-4 and J is TRBJ1-5, with 10 bases identical to TRBD1. This CDR3 is 13 amino acids long. V gave up 7 bases and J gave up 5 bases; unmatched junction bases: 2. In nucleotides, the CDR3 is TGTGCCAGCACCGGGACAGGGGATCAGCCCCAGCATTTT. Its protein product is CASTGTGDQPQHF.

The rearrangement links TRBV3-1 to TRBJ2-2; D gene ambiguous. This CDR3 is built from 15 residues. Trimming cost V 2 bases and J 1 base, with 8 bases left between them. The germline V gene has CDR1 LGHDT and CDR2 YNNKEL (reference sequence). The CDR3 here is CASSQSSVNTGELFF. The CDR3 DNA sequence: TGTGCCAGCAGCCAAAGTTCGGTGAACACCGGGGAGCTGTTTTTT.

V and J are TRBV12-3 or TRBV12-4 and TRBJ2-7, with TRBD1 identical over 10 bases. The CDR3 is made up of 13 amino acids. V trimming: 5 bases; J trimming: 5 bases; junction bases outside the gene matches: 3. This CDR3 reads CASSQDRGDEQYF. The CDR3 region has the DNA TGTGCCAGCAGTCAGGACAGGGGGGACGAGCAGTACTTC.

This clonotype has only a few counts. The gene calls are TRBV7-8 and TRBJ1-2, with TRBD1 as a possible D gene (5 bases). The germline CDR1 and CDR2 sequences are SGHVS and FQNEAQ. V was trimmed by 3 bases and J by 4 bases, leaving 18 bases between them. The CDR3 spans 16 residues. CDR3 sequence (DNA): TGTGCCAGCAGCTTCGGTTTGCAGGGCTTGGGCTATGGCTACACCTTC. It is translated as CASSFGLQGLGYGYTF.

This clonotype was seen ten or more times. V is TRBV5-1 and J is TRBJ2-6, with TRBD1 matching 7 bases. The CDR3 length is 19 residues. Germline V CDR1 and CDR2: SGHRS, YFSETQ. With V trimmed by 0 bases and J by 0 bases, 9 bases remained unmatched. As DNA, the CDR3 is TGCGCCAGCAGCTTGGGCAGGGGGTTTTTCAACTCTGGGGCCAACGTCCTGACTTTC. Encoded protein: CASSLGRGFFNSGANVLTF.

This clonotype appeared a few times. This chain uses TRBV11-2 with TRBJ1-1, with D hard to call. Germline V CDR1 and CDR2: SGHAT, FQNNGV. Trimming took off 3 bases at V and 4 bases at J, with 12 bases between the two ends. The CDR3 spans 14 residues. The CDR3 spells CASSFDRAGTEAFF. The CDR3 nucleotides read TGTGCCAGCAGCTTTGACCGGGCGGGCACTGAAGCTTTCTTT.

This clonotype was detected ten times or more. The chain carries TRBV7-9 and TRBJ1-1; TRBD1 aligns across 11 bases. V was clipped by 0 bases and J by 0 bases; unmatched bases: 15. Germline lookup yields CDR1 SEHNR and CDR2 FQNEAQ (reference sequence). The CDR3 contains 21 residues. The CDR3 here is CASSLALKAGTGGSMNTEAFF. The CDR3 DNA is TGTGCCAGCAGCTTAGCGCTAAAGGCGGGGACAGGGGGGAGCATGAACACTGAAGCTTTCTTT.

This clonotype was seen a few times. This CDR3 reads CASRQGTGRGDTQYF. DNA for the CDR3: TGTGCCAGCAGACAAGGGACAGGGAGGGGAGATACGCAGTATTTT. The V gene is TRBV5-4, the J gene TRBJ2-3; 9 nucleotides align to TRBD1. The CDR3 has 15 amino acids. The J segment lost 5 bases and the V segment lost 5 bases, leaving 9 bases of the junction unmatched. Germline-derived CDR1 and CDR2 are SGHNT and YYREEE (reference sequence).